Following are 18 T cell receptor beta chains from one sample sequenced in a study of T cell repertoires in cytomegalovirus infection. TCRdb used MiXCR to reprocess the reads, holding one entry per CDR3 protein. The repertoire has more than 150,000 distinct CDR3 sequences, about 21% of them found once; the top ten carry 2.5% to 3%. Sequencing was done on a sample of PBMCs. All receptors come from a human donor in good health (CMV status not recorded). Some clones in this sample may be carry-over from other donors' samples.

This clonotype was seen many times. This chain links TRBV7-8 with TRBJ2-2; 11 bases are shared with TRBD2. There are 16 residues in the CDR3. The germline V gene has CDR1 SGHVS and CDR2 FQNEAQ. The ends lost 3 bases at V and 5 bases at J; junction bases unmatched: 5. The CDR3 nucleotides are TGTGCCAGCAGCTTCAGATCTAGCGGGGGGACCGGGGAGCTGTTTTTT. This gives the protein CASSFRSSGGTGELFF. Variable domain in full (rest from reference TRBV7-8 and TRBJ2-2): GAGVSQSPRYKVAKRGQDVALRCDPISGHVSLFWYQQALGQGPEFLTYFQNEAQLDKSGLPSDRFFAERPEGSVSTLKIQRTQQEDSAVYLCASSFRSSGGTGELFFGEGSRLTVL.

This clonotype was seen a handful of times. This chain joins TRBV7-8 and TRBJ2-7; D not certain. Germline V gives CDR1 SGHVS, CDR2 FQNEAQ. This CDR3 is 14 amino acids long. The ends were cut back, 1 base at V and 2 bases at J, with 9 bases in the middle. The CDR3 sequence: CASSLGRRAYEQYF. In nucleotides, the CDR3 is TGTGCCAGCAGCTTAGGGCGGCGAGCCTACGAGCAGTACTTC.

The sample holds a few counts of this clonotype. V and J are TRBV7-3 and TRBJ2-5; tentatively, D is TRBD2 (6 bases). V was trimmed by 5 bases and J by 2 bases, leaving 9 bases between them. CDR1 and CDR2 (germline): SGHTA, FQGTGA. The CDR3 extends over 13 amino acids. The CDR3 reads CASSHRGQETQYF. The CDR3 nucleotides are TGTGCCAGCAGCCATCGGGGGCAAGAGACCCAGTACTTC.

This clonotype appeared a few times. The genes are TRBV19 and TRBJ2-1; 8 bases agree with TRBD1. Per the germline V gene, CDR1 is LNHDA and CDR2 is SQIVND (reference sequence). V lost 8 bases and J lost 3; bases outside the gene matches: 9. The CDR3 extends over 15 amino acids. CDR3: CASQDRAGGYNEQFF. CDR3 nucleotide sequence: TGTGCCAGTCAGGACAGGGCAGGGGGCTACAATGAGCAGTTCTTC.

The chain's CDR3 is CASSTGGNTGELFF. The DNA of the CDR3 is TGCGCCAGCAGCACAGGGGGGAACACCGGGGAGCTGTTTTTT. V gene TRBV5-1 combines with J gene TRBJ2-2; the match to TRBD1 covers 8 bases. The germline V gene has CDR1 SGHRS and CDR2 YFSETQ. V shed 4 bases, J shed 1 base, and the junction held 0 bases outside the gene matches. The CDR3 has 14 residues. Drawing the rest from reference TRBV5-1 and TRBJ2-2, the complete variable domain is KAGVTQTPRYLIKTRGQQVTLSCSPISGHRSVSWYQQTPGQGLQFLFEYFSETQRNKGNFPGRFSGRQFSNSRSEMNVSTLELGDSALYLCASSTGGNTGELFFGEGSRLTVL.

The J gene is TRBJ1-4, the V gene TRBV20-1; TRBD1 is a possible D gene (6 bases). V dropped 1 base and J dropped 2 bases, with 8 bases sitting between them. In germline, CDR1 is DFQATT, CDR2 SNEGSKA (reference sequence). CDR3 length: 14 residues. The CDR3 DNA follows: TGCAGTGCTAGAGGGACAGTGACTAATGAAAAACTGTTTTTT. It is translated as CSARGTVTNEKLFF.

The V call is TRBV7-2, the J call TRBJ2-7; D not resolved. V lost 1 base and J 1 base, leaving 8 bases between the germline ends. The CDR3 sequence is 14 residues long. Germline CDR1 is SGHTA and CDR2 is FQGNSA. The CDR3 sequence: CASSLVPNSYEQYF. The CDR3 bases are TGTGCCAGCAGCTTAGTACCGAATTCCTACGAGCAGTACTTC.

This clonotype was recorded a few times. V usage is TRBV6-5 and J usage is TRBJ1-5; D gene uncertain. V was cut by 2 bases and J by 9 bases, with 11 bases left in between. CDR1 is MNHEY, CDR2 SVGAGI, per germline. The CDR3 spans 13 residues. CDR3 DNA sequence: TGTGCCAGCAGTTACCGGCCGGGAATGCCCCAGCATTTT. Protein sequence: CASSYRPGMPQHF.

This clonotype was picked up a small number of times. The rearrangement uses TRBV7-9 and TRBJ2-3; tentatively, D is TRBD1 (5 bases). In germline, CDR1 is SEHNR, CDR2 FQNEAQ (reference sequence). V was trimmed by 2 bases and J by 5 bases, leaving 17 bases between them. The CDR3 is 16 residues long. The CDR3 coding sequence is TGTGCCAGCAGCTTAAATAGGGGCCTCTCAGAAGATACGCAGTATTTT. It translates to CASSLNRGLSEDTQYF.

This clonotype occurred a few times. The genes are TRBV19 and TRBJ2-7, with 9 bases fitting TRBD1. The germline CDR1 and CDR2 sequences are LNHDA and SQIVND (reference sequence). This CDR3 contains 15 residues. With V trimmed by 6 bases and J by 9 bases, 15 bases remained unmatched. This CDR3 is CASRGPGQGIIAQYF. The DNA for the CDR3 is TGTGCCAGTAGGGGACCGGGACAGGGAATTATTGCGCAGTACTTC.

Points on this clonotype: A clone one base away is much larger, so this may be a read error. The chain joins TRBV11-2 to TRBJ1-2, with TRBD1 identical over 9 bases. This CDR3 comprises 13 residues. Germline V gene sequence: CDR1 SGHAT, CDR2 FQNNGV. The junction had 5 bases not matched to a gene; V was cut back by 7 bases and J by 5 bases. The CDR3 reads CASTRDRVYGYTF. As DNA, the CDR3 is TGTGCCAGCACAAGGGACAGGGTTTATGGCTACACCTTC.

The genes are TRBV6-2 or TRBV6-3 and TRBJ1-2; TRBD1 might be the D (6 bases). The germline CDR1 and CDR2 sequences are MNHEY and SVGEGT. CDR3 length: 14 residues. V shed 8 bases and J shed 4 bases, with 17 bases lying between them. CDR3 nucleotide sequence: TGTGCCAGCGCGCCTGAGACAGGATTCTATGGCTACACCTTC. Translating gives CASAPETGFYGYTF.

About this clonotype itself: Since a much larger clone is just one base distant, this may be a read error. V gene TRBV12-3 or TRBV12-4 combines with J gene TRBJ2-1, with 7 bases identical to TRBD1. Trimming cost V 6 bases and J 0 bases; bases outside gene matches: 5. The CDR3 length is 15 residues. CDR3 sequence (DNA): TGTGCCAGCAGCCCGACAGGGAGCTCCTACAATGAGCAGTTCTTC. It specifies CASSPTGSSYNEQFF.

The sample holds a few counts of this clonotype. The chain carries TRBV4-1 and TRBJ2-5; D is perhaps TRBD2 (7 bases). V was shortened by 4 bases and J by 1 base, with 16 bases between the two germline ends. The V gene's germline CDR1 is MGHRA and CDR2 YSYEKL. This CDR3 has 16 residues. CDR3 in amino acids: CASSPSRGACQETQYF. The CDR3 DNA reads TGCGCCAGCAGCCCCTCCCGGGGGGCCTGCCAAGAGACCCAGTACTTC.

This clonotype appeared a few times. This chain uses TRBV15 with TRBJ2-2; no definite D call. The V gene's germline CDR1 is LNHNV and CDR2 YYDKDF (reference sequence). The CDR3 totals 14 residues. Between the trimmed V and J ends, which lost 0 bases and 4 bases, there was a span of 6 bases. This chain's CDR3 is CATSRDEVTGELFF. The DNA of the CDR3 is TGTGCCACCAGCAGAGATGAGGTCACCGGGGAGCTGTTTTTT. Full variable domain (rest looked up from reference TRBV15 and TRBJ2-2): DAMVIQNPRYQVTQFGKPVTLSCSQTLNHNVMYWYQQKSSQAPKLLFHYYDKDFNNEADTPDNFQSRRPNTSFCFLDIRSPGLGDTAMYLCATSRDEVTGELFFGEGSRLTVL.

V is TRBV7-2 and J is TRBJ2-5, with unresolved D. Germline V lookup: CDR1 SGHTA, CDR2 FQGNSA. Trimming took off 4 bases at V and 2 bases at J, with 14 bases between the two ends. This CDR3 comprises 15 residues. The CDR3 loop reads CASSSRRTKQETQYF. In DNA, the CDR3 is TGTGCCAGCAGCTCCAGACGGACGAAACAAGAGACCCAGTACTTC.

This sequence joins TRBV5-1 and TRBJ2-1; 14 bases match TRBD2. Germline trimming cut 4 bases from V and 1 base from J; bases unmatched to any gene: 4. Per germline, CDR1 SGHRS and CDR2 YFSETQ. CDR3 length equals 17 residues. For the CDR3, the DNA is TGCGCCAGCAGCCTTGGACTAGCGGGAGGTTCCTACAATGAGCAGTTCTTC. This codes for CASSLGLAGGSYNEQFF.

This clonotype was found many times. The J gene is TRBJ2-1, the V gene TRBV7-2; TRBD1 matches 7 bases. This CDR3 is 14 amino acids long. Germline V gene data show CDR1 as SGHTA and CDR2 as FQGNSA. V shed 4 bases, J shed 5 bases, and the junction held 5 bases outside the gene matches. The CDR3 region is CASSYRDRNNEQFF. Written as DNA, the CDR3 is TGTGCCAGCAGCTACCGGGACAGAAACAATGAGCAGTTCTTC. The complete variable domain, with remaining parts taken from reference TRBV7-2 and TRBJ2-1, reads GAGVSQSPSNKVTEKGKDVELRCDPISGHTALYWYRQSLGQGLEFLIYFQGNSAPDKSGLPSDRFSAERTGGSVSTLTIQRTQQEDSAVYLCASSYRDRNNEQFFGPGTRLTVL.